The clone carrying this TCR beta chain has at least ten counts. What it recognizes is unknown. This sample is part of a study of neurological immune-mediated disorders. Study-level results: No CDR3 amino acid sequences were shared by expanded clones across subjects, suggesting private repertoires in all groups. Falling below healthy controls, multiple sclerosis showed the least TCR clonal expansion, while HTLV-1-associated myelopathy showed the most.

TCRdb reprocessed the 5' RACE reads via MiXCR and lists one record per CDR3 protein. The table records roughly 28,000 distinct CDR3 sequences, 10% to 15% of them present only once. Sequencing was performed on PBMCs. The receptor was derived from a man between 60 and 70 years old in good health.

CDR3 sequence reads: CSAHGTSASSYNEQFF. The CDR3 nucleotides are TGCAGTGCCCACGGGACTAGCGCGAGCTCCTACAATGAGCAGTTCTTC. This sequence joins TRBV20-1 and TRBJ2-1, with TRBD2 matching over 10 bases. Losses at the gene ends were 6 bases for V and 0 bases for J; bases not matched to a gene: 8. The CDR3 is 16 amino acids. Germline V CDR1 and CDR2: DFQATT, SNEGSKA (reference sequence).